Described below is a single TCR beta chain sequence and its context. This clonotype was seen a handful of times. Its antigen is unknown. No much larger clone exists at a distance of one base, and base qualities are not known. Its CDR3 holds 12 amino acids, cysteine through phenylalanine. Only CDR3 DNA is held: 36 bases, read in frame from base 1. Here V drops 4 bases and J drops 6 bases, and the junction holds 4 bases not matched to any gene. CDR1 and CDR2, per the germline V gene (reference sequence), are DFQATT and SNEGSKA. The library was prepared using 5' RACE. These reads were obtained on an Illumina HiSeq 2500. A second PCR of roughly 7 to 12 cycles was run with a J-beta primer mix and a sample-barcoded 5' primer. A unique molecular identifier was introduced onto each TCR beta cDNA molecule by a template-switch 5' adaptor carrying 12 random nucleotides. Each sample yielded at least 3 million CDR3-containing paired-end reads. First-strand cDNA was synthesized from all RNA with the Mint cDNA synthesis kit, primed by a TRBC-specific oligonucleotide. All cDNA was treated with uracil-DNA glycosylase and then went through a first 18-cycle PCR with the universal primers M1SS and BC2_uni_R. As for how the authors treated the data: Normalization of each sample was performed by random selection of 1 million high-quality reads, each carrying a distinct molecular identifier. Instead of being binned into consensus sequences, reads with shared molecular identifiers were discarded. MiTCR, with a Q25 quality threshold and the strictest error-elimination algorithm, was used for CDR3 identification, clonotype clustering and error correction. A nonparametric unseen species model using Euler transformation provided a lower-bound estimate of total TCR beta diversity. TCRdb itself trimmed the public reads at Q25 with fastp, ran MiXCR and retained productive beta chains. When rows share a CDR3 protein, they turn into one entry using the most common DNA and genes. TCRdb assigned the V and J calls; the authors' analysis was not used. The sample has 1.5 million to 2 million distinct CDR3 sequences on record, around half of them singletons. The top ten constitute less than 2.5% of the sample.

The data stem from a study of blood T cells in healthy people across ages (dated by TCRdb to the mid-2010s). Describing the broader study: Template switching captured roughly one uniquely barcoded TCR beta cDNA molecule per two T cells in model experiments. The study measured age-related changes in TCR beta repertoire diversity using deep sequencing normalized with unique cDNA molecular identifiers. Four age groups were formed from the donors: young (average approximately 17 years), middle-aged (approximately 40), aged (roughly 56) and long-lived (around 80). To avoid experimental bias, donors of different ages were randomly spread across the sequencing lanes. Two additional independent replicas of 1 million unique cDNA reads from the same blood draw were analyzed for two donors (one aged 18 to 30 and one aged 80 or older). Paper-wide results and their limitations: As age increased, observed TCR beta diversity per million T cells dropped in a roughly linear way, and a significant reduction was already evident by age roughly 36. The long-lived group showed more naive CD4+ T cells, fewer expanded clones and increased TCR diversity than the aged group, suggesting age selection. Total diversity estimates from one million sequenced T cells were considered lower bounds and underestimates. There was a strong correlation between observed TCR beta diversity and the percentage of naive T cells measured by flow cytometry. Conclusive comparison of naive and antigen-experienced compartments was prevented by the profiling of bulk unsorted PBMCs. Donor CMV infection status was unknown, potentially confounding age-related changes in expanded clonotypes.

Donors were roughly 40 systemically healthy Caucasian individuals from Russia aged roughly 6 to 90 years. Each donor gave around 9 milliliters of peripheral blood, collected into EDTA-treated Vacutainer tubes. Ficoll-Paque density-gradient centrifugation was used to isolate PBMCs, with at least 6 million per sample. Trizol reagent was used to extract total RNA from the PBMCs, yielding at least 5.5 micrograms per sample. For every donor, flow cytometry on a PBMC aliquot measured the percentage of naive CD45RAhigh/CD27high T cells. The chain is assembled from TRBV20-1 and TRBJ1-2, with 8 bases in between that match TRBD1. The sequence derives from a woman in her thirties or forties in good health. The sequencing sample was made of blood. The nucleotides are TGCAGTGCTACCGGACAGGGACATGGCTACACCTTC. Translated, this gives CSATGQGHGYTF.